The present T cell receptor (beta chain) was sequenced within a study of T cell changes during pregnancy in multiple sclerosis. The repertoire was sequenced with immunoSEQ multiplex PCR; TCRdb's copy has only in-frame clones and lacks some. The top ten hold 0.58% of the sample, which has under 85,000 clones, approximately 94% seen once. CDR3 length: 13 amino acids. Germline V gene sequence: CDR1 GTSNPN, CDR2 SVGIG (reference sequence). Trimming stripped 5 bases from V and 4 bases from J, with 9 bases between. The rearrangement links TRBV30 to TRBJ2-6; no clear D gene. This sequence originates from a female donor with multiple sclerosis, enrolled in a pregnancy study. The specimen was peripheral blood, collected in the third trimester of pregnancy. This CDR3 is CAWLRSGANVLTF. The CDR3 DNA reads as TGTGCCTGGCTGAGGTCGGGGGCCAACGTCCTGACTTTC.